This entry lists 4 T cell receptor beta chains sequenced from one sample in a study of T-cell reconstitution after alpha-beta-depleted transplantation in children. Preparation of the TCRbeta library was carried out with unique molecular identifiers. TCRdb re-derived calls from the PCR reads in MiXCR, one entry per CDR3 protein. The data hold over 100,000 distinct CDR3 sequences, with about 6.8% observed a single time. Sequences were derived from PBMCs, sampled before TCRalphabeta/CD19-depleted stem cell transplant. These receptors originate from a boy between 2 and 10 years old with acute lymphoblastic leukemia, due to receive a stem cell transplant.

This clonotype came up many times. The chain employs TRBV5-1 and TRBJ1-3; D is undetermined. This CDR3 has 16 amino acids. V lost 0 bases and J 0 bases, leaving 10 bases between the germline ends. Per the germline V gene, CDR1 is SGHRS and CDR2 is YFSETQ. The CDR3 coding sequence is TGCGCCAGCAGCTTGGGACACCCAAGCTCTGGAAACACCATATATTTT. Translation: CASSLGHPSSGNTIYF. Drawing the rest from reference TRBV5-1 and TRBJ1-3, the complete variable domain is KAGVTQTPRYLIKTRGQQVTLSCSPISGHRSVSWYQQTPGQGLQFLFEYFSETQRNKGNFPGRFSGRQFSNSRSEMNVSTLELGDSALYLCASSLGHPSSGNTIYFGEGSWLTVV.

The rearrangement joins TRBV7-6 to TRBJ1-1; a possible D gene is TRBD1 (5 bases). This CDR3 has 14 residues. CDR1 is SGHVS and CDR2 is FNYEAQ in the germline V gene. Trimming stripped 1 base from V and 3 bases from J, with 9 bases between. Here the CDR3 reads CASSLDWGDTEAFF. CDR3 coding DNA: TGTGCCAGCAGCTTAGATTGGGGGGACACTGAAGCTTTCTTT.

The chain carries TRBV3-1 and TRBJ2-5, with 7 bases aligning to TRBD1. This CDR3 contains 16 residues. After removal of 2 bases from V and 2 bases from J, the junction contained 8 bases not matched to a gene. Germline loops: CDR1 LGHDT, CDR2 YNNKEL (reference sequence). CDR3 loop: CASSQSYRGPQETQYF. CDR3 bases: TGTGCCAGCAGCCAATCATACAGGGGCCCGCAAGAGACCCAGTACTTC.

The chain recombines TRBV10-2 with TRBJ2-3; D is ambiguous. V was shortened by 6 bases and J by 0 bases, with 13 bases between the two germline ends. The CDR3 has 15 residues. CDR1 WSHSY and CDR2 SAAADI come from the germline V gene. CDR3: CASRDLSGSTDTQYF. The CDR3 DNA follows: TGCGCCAGCAGAGACCTCTCGGGCAGCACAGATACGCAGTATTTT.